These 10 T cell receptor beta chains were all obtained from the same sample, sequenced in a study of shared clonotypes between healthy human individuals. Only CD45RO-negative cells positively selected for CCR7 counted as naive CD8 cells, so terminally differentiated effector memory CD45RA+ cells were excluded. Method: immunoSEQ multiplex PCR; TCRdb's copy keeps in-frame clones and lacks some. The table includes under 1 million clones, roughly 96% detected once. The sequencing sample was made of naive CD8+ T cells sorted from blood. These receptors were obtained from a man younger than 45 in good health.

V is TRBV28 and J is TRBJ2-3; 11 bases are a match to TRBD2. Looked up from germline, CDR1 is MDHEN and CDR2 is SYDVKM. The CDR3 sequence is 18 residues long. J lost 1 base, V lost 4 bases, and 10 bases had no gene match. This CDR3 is CASSSGLAAAKRTDTQYF. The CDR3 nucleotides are TGTGCCAGCAGTTCGGGACTAGCGGCCGCTAAGCGCACAGATACGCAGTATTTT.

CDR3: CASSLPGGPVNTEAFF. CDR3 bases: TGTGCCAGCAGTCTTCCTGGGGGGCCGGTGAACACTGAAGCTTTCTTT. The J gene is TRBJ1-1, the V gene TRBV28; possible D gene TRBD1, 6 bases. The CDR3 runs to 16 residues. CDR1 is MDHEN, CDR2 SYDVKM, per germline. V was pared by 5 bases and J by 0 bases, with 16 bases between.

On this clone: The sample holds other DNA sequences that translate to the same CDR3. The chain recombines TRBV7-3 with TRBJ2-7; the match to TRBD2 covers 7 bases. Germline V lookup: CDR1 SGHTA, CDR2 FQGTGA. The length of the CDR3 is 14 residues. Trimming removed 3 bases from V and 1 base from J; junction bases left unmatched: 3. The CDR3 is CASSFSSGSYEQYF. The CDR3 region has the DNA TGTGCCAGCAGCTTTTCTAGCGGTTCCTACGAGCAGTACTTC.

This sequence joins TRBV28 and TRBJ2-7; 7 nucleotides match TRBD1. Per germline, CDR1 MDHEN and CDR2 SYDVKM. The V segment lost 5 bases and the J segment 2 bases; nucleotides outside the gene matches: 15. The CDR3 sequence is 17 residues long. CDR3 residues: CASSPAGGVRPTYEQYF. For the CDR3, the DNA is TGTGCCAGCAGTCCGGCAGGGGGAGTTCGTCCTACCTACGAGCAGTACTTC.

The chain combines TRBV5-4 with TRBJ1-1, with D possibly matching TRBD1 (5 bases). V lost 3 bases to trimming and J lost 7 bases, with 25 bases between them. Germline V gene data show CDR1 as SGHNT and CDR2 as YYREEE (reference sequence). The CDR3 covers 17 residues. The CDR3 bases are TGTGCCAGCAGCTCGCGTCGTTTGGGGGACGGGAGATTTGAAGCTTTCTTT. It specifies CASSSRRLGDGRFEAFF.

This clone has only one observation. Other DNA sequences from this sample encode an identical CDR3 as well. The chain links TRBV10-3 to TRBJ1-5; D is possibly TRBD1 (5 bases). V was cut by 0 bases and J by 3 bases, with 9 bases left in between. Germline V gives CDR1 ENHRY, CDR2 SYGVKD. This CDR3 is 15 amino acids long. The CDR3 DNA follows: TGTGCCATCAGTGAGTCAAGGGGACTCAATCAGCCCCAGCATTTT. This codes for CAISESRGLNQPQHF.

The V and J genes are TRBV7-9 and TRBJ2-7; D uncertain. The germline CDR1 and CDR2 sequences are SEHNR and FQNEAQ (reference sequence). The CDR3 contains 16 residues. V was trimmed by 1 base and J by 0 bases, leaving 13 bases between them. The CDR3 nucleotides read TGTGCCAGCAGCTTAGAGGTGGGGTTAAGCTCCTACGAGCAGTACTTC. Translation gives CASSLEVGLSSYEQYF.

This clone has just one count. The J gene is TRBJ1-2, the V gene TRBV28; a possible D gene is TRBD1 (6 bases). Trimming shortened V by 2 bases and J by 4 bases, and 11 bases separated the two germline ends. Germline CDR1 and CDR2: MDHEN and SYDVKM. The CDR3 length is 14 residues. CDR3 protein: CASSLVTGSYGYTF. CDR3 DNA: TGTGCCAGCAGTTTAGTCACAGGGAGCTATGGCTACACCTTC.

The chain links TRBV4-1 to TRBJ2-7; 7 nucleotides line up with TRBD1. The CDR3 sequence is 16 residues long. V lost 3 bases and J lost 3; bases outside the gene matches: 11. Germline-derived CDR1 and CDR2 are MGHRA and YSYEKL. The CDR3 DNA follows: TGCGCCAGCAGCCATGACAGGGATCCAGAGCTCTACGAGCAGTACTTC. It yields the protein CASSHDRDPELYEQYF.

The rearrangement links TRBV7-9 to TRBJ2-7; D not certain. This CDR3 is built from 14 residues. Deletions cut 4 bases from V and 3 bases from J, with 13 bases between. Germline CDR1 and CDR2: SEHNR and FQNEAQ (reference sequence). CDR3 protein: CASSSWSPSYEQYF. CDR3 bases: TGTGCCAGCAGCTCCTGGAGCCCGAGCTACGAGCAGTACTTC.